This record looks at one TCR beta chain sequence and its context. In the authors' workflow: Estimated nucleated cell counts came from reference gene primer amplification. This table comes from immunoSEQ multiplex PCR, and its TCRdb copy is limited to in-frame clones, with some not included. V and J calls and clone size follow that table, whereas D and trimming were derived from the DNA. The sample lists about 170,000 clones, 84% occurring once. This sample is drawn from a study of blood T cell repertoires in COVID-19. Background on the study: Both acute and convalescent COVID-19 samples were obtained from the United States, Italy and Spain. The analysed material was cDNA or gDNA that came from T cells, B-cell-depleted T cells, or PBMCs.

The sample taken for sequencing was peripheral blood. The sequence was collected from a middle-aged man who had recovered from COVID-19.

The CDR3 DNA follows: TGTGCCAGCAGCCCCAGGACTAGCGGGGGCCCTAATGAGCAGTTCTTC. Protein: CASSPRTSGGPNEQFF. The chain joins TRBV5-4 to TRBJ2-1, with TRBD2 matching over 13 bases. Germline CDR1 SGHNT, CDR2 YYREEE (reference sequence). The CDR3 loop spans 16 amino acids. J gave up 7 bases and V 4 bases, and 8 bases lay outside the gene matches.